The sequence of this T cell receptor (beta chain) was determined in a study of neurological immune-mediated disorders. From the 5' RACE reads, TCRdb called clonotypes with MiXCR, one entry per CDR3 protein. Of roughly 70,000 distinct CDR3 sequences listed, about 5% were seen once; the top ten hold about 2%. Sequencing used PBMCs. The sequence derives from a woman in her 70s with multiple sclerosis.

CDR3 in amino acids: CASSSPGRPEGYSYTF. The CDR3 DNA reads as TGTGCCAGCAGTTCCCCGGGGAGACCAGAAGGTTATAGCTACACCTTC. The rearrangement joins TRBV12-3 or TRBV12-4 to TRBJ1-2; no firm D call. The CDR3 covers 16 residues. Trimming removed 4 bases at V and 9 bases at J, with 24 bases between.